Each of the 23 T cell receptor beta chains below was sequenced from the same sample in a study of blood T cell repertoires in COVID-19. The method was immunoSEQ multiplex PCR; TCRdb's version includes in-frame clones alone and lacks a portion of them. The table lists roughly 150,000 clones, 88% of them singletons. Input material: peripheral blood. Receptor source: a man aged 50 to 60 who had recovered from COVID-19.

Written as DNA, the CDR3 is TGTGCCAGCAGTCGTACGGGGATTTCAACTAATGAAAAACTGTTTTTT. Its translation is CASSRTGISTNEKLFF. The gene calls are TRBV27 and TRBJ1-4; D is ambiguous. This CDR3 is built from 16 residues. V gave up 5 bases and J gave up 0 bases, with 13 bases separating them. Germline V lookup: CDR1 MNHEY, CDR2 SMNVEV (reference sequence).

The genes are TRBV5-1 and TRBJ1-2; TRBD1 matches 12 bases. This CDR3 has 15 residues. Losses at the gene ends were 4 bases for V and 10 bases for J; bases not matched to a gene: 11. CDR1 SGHRS and CDR2 YFSETQ come from the germline V gene. The CDR3 bases are TGCGCCAGCAGCCCGGGACAGGGGGCGGTTATAGACTACACCTTC. It yields the protein CASSPGQGAVIDYTF.

This rearrangement joins TRBV27 to TRBJ2-7; weak D call: TRBD1 (6 bases). The length of the CDR3 is 13 residues. Germline V gives CDR1 MNHEY, CDR2 SMNVEV (reference sequence). Trimming left V 5 bases short and J 5 bases short, with 13 bases between. Written as DNA, the CDR3 is TGTGCCAGCAGTCTATTTCGGACAGACGAGCAGTACTTC. Its translation: CASSLFRTDEQYF.

This clone was observed a single time. This chain uses TRBV21-1 with TRBJ2-7; the tabulated D call, TRBD1, remains unverified against the DNA. TRBV21-1 is assigned pseudogene status. The CDR3 runs to 14 residues. The CDR3 protein is CASSPDRGVYEQYF. CDR3 DNA: TGTGCCAGCAGCCCGGACAGGGGCGTTTACGAGCAGTACTTC.

The genes are TRBV28 and TRBJ2-5; 9 bases line up with TRBD1. J gave up 1 base and V 10 bases, and 19 bases lay outside the gene matches. Germline CDR1 reads MDHEN; CDR2 reads SYDVKM. CDR3 length equals 18 residues. The CDR3 spells CATGTGYKSFGGQETQYF. CDR3 sequence (DNA): TGTGCCACAGGGACAGGGTATAAGTCCTTTGGCGGCCAAGAGACCCAGTACTTC.

In nucleotides, the CDR3 is TGTGCCAGTAGTATCTCTAGCGGAACCACAGATACGCAGTATTTT. Translating it yields CASSISSGTTDTQYF. J is TRBJ2-3 and V is TRBV19; 7 nucleotides align to TRBD2. The CDR3 runs 15 residues. Germline V lookup: CDR1 LNHDA, CDR2 SQIVND (reference sequence). Trimming took 3 bases from V and 2 from J; bases not matched to a gene: 5. The complete variable domain, with remaining parts taken from reference TRBV19 and TRBJ2-3, reads DGGITQSPKYLFRKEGQNVTLSCEQNLNHDAMYWYRQDPGQGLRLIYYSQIVNDFQKGDIAEGYSVSREKKESFPLTVTSAQKNPTAFYLCASSISSGTTDTQYFGPGTRLTVL.

The V call is TRBV19, the J call TRBJ2-7; 13 nucleotides agree with TRBD2. CDR1 is LNHDA and CDR2 is SQIVND in the germline V gene (reference sequence). With 7 bases clipped from V and 0 bases from J, the junction kept 9 bases outside the gene matches. The CDR3 spans 17 residues. The CDR3 sequence: CASTNGLAGESSYEQYF. The DNA of the CDR3 is TGTGCCAGTACCAACGGACTAGCGGGGGAGAGCTCCTACGAGCAGTACTTC. Supplemented by reference TRBV19 and TRBJ2-7, the full variable domain reads DGGITQSPKYLFRKEGQNVTLSCEQNLNHDAMYWYRQDPGQGLRLIYYSQIVNDFQKGDIAEGYSVSREKKESFPLTVTSAQKNPTAFYLCASTNGLAGESSYEQYFGPGTRLTVT.

The chain's CDR3 is CASSYRGGNEKLFF. The CDR3 bases are TGTGCCAGCAGTTACAGGGGTGGAAACGAAAAACTGTTTTTT. This sequence joins TRBV6-2 or TRBV6-3 and TRBJ1-4; a possible D gene is TRBD1 (5 bases). CDR1 and CDR2 from the germline V gene are MNHEY and SVGEGT. Trimming removed 2 bases at V and 8 bases at J, with 12 bases between. The CDR3 contains 14 residues.

This chain joins TRBV5-6 and TRBJ1-2; 8 bases agree with TRBD1. Per germline, CDR1 SGHDT and CDR2 YYEEEE. The CDR3 runs to 14 residues. The J segment lost 3 bases and the V segment lost 3 bases, leaving 4 bases of the junction unmatched. The CDR3 protein is CASSSGGGYYGYTF. The CDR3 DNA follows: TGTGCCAGCAGCTCAGGGGGCGGGTACTATGGCTACACCTTC.

This clone was detected a few times. The chain joins TRBV30 to TRBJ2-1; TRBD1 aligns across 8 bases. The CDR3 extends over 14 amino acids. V gave up 4 bases and J gave up 7 bases; unmatched junction bases: 9. Germline V gives CDR1 GTSNPN, CDR2 SVGIG (reference sequence). CDR3 loop: CAWIDRGRSNEQFF. CDR3 nucleotides: TGTGCCTGGATCGACAGGGGTCGTAGTAATGAGCAGTTCTTC.

The J gene is TRBJ2-5, the V gene TRBV6-2 or TRBV6-3; possible D gene TRBD1, 5 bases. V was shortened by 2 bases and J by 1 base, with 8 bases between the two germline ends. The germline CDR1 and CDR2 sequences are MNHEY and SVGEGT. The CDR3 consists of 14 residues. CDR3 sequence reads: CASSYGALQETQYF. The CDR3 DNA is TGTGCCAGCAGTTACGGGGCACTCCAAGAGACCCAGTACTTC.

The chain couples TRBV19 to TRBJ1-5; tentatively, D is TRBD1 (6 bases). Germline CDR1 and CDR2: LNHDA and SQIVND (reference sequence). Trimming took 0 bases from V and 2 from J, leaving 8 bases between them. The CDR3 is made up of 15 amino acids. The CDR3 DNA reads TGTGCCAGTAGTATAGAATCAGGGGGCAATCAGCCCCAGCATTTT. It is translated as CASSIESGGNQPQHF.

This clone was counted only a few times. This chain uses TRBV7-3 with TRBJ2-1, with TRBD2 matching over 8 bases. The CDR3 is made up of 16 amino acids. From germline, CDR1 is SGHTA and CDR2 FQGTGA. V was clipped by 4 bases and J by 0 bases; unmatched bases: 5. CDR3 loop: CASSSQAGVSYNEQFF. CDR3 DNA sequence: TGTGCCAGCAGCTCCCAAGCGGGAGTCTCCTACAATGAGCAGTTCTTC.

The chain uses TRBV7-3 and TRBJ2-5, with 7 bases that match TRBD1. Germline trimming cut 0 bases from V and 4 bases from J; bases unmatched to any gene: 11. The CDR3 has 17 residues. Germline CDR1 reads SGHTA; CDR2 reads FQGTGA. The CDR3 sequence: CASSLTAPRAGGETQYF. The CDR3 region has the DNA TGTGCCAGCAGCTTAACTGCCCCCAGGGCAGGGGGAGAGACCCAGTACTTC. The whole variable domain, remainder taken from reference TRBV7-3 and TRBJ2-5, is GAGVSQTPSNKVTEKGKYVELRCDPISGHTALYWYRQSLGQGPEFLIYFQGTGAADDSGLPNDRFFAVRPEGSVSTLKIQRTERGDSAVYLCASSLTAPRAGGETQYFGPGTRLLVL.

The chain employs TRBV3-1 (or the pseudogene TRBV3-2) and TRBJ2-1, with 12 bases that match TRBD2. The CDR3 length is 18 residues. Germline CDR1 reads LGHDT; CDR2 reads YNNKEL (reference sequence). The V gene end was trimmed by 0 bases and the J gene end by 10 bases; junction bases not matched to a gene: 13. CDR3 amino acids: CASSQERGLAGGAGEQFF. CDR3 bases: TGTGCCAGCAGCCAAGAAAGGGGCCTAGCGGGAGGGGCAGGAGAGCAGTTCTTC.

The chain recombines TRBV12-3 or TRBV12-4 with TRBJ1-2; D might be TRBD1 (5 bases). With 6 bases removed from V and 7 bases from J, the gap between germline ends came to 12 bases. There are 12 residues in the CDR3. CDR3 loop: CASRDGGGGYTF. As DNA, the CDR3 is TGTGCCAGCAGAGACGGGGGTGGTGGCTACACCTTC.

This clone was detected only once. CDR3 region: CASSATRGSDTGELFF. DNA for the CDR3: TGTGCCAGCAGCGCGACTCGGGGGAGCGACACCGGGGAGCTGTTTTTT. The chain employs TRBV9 and TRBJ2-2; weak D call: TRBD2 (6 bases). CDR3 length: 16 residues. The V end was cut by 3 bases, the J end by 3 bases, with 15 bases between. Germline V CDR1 and CDR2: SGDLS, YYNGEE.

This chain links TRBV6-5 with TRBJ2-4, with 10 bases lining up with TRBD2. Trimming at V came to 10 bases and at J to 6 bases, leaving 12 bases not matched to a gene. Germline lookup yields CDR1 MNHEY and CDR2 SVGAGI. The CDR3 totals 15 residues. The DNA for the CDR3 is TGTGCCACGGGCAGCGGGAGGGCCCTGTTAAACATTCAGTACTTC. Its translation is CATGSGRALLNIQYF.

The chain couples TRBV18 to TRBJ2-5; 8 nucleotides match TRBD1. Trimming removed 1 base from V and 1 base from J; junction bases left unmatched: 11. This CDR3 region has 18 residues. Germline assignment: CDR1 KGHSH and CDR2 LQKENI. CDR3 in DNA: TGTGCCAGCTCACCACAACGACCAGGGGGCCACCTCCAAGAGACCCAGTACTTC. Translated: CASSPQRPGGHLQETQYF. Variable domain in full (rest from reference TRBV18 and TRBJ2-5): NAGVMQNPRHLVRRRGQEARLRCSPMKGHSHVYWYRQLPEEGLKFMVYLQKENIIDESGMPKERFSAEFPKEGPSILRIQQVVRGDSAAYFCASSPQRPGGHLQETQYFGPGTRLLVL.

DNA for the CDR3: TGTGCCAGCAGCGTAGACCCAGGCTCTGGAAACACCATATATTTT. Its protein is CASSVDPGSGNTIYF. The chain recombines TRBV9 with TRBJ1-3; D gene uncertain. CDR1 and CDR2 (germline): SGDLS, YYNGEE. The CDR3 spans 15 residues. Trimming left V 0 bases short and J 0 bases short, with 7 bases between.

The chain combines TRBV19 with TRBJ2-3; D may be TRBD2 (5 bases). Germline loops: CDR1 LNHDA, CDR2 SQIVND (reference sequence). The V and J ends lost 9 bases and 0 bases respectively, with 22 bases between them. The CDR3 is 17 amino acids. The CDR3 sequence is CARDGTDGRGSTDTQYF. The CDR3 DNA is TGTGCCAGAGACGGCACCGACGGCAGAGGGAGCACAGATACGCAGTATTTT.

This sequence joins TRBV30 and TRBJ2-2, with 11 bases aligning to TRBD1. This CDR3 spans 15 amino acids. V was pared by 4 bases and J by 6 bases, with 7 bases of the junction left unmatched. CDR1 is GTSNPN and CDR2 is SVGIG in the germline V gene (reference sequence). For the CDR3, the DNA is TGTGCCTGGACCATCCGGGACAGGGGGGCCGGGGAGCTGTTTTTT. This encodes CAWTIRDRGAGELFF.

The sample holds one count of this clone. The J gene is TRBJ1-6, the V gene TRBV5-5, with D unresolved. Germline loops: CDR1 SGHKS, CDR2 YYEKEE (reference sequence). V dropped 4 bases and J dropped 6 bases, with 8 bases sitting between them. This CDR3 comprises 13 residues. For the CDR3, the DNA is TGTGCCAGCAGCGGAGACCCTAATTCACCCCTCCACTTT. Translation gives CASSGDPNSPLHF.